A selection of T cell receptor beta chains follows, all from one sample in a study of blood T cell repertoires in COVID-19. The assay was immunoSEQ multiplex PCR, and TCRdb's table has in-frame clones only and misses some. The table has roughly 300,000 clones, approximately 89% seen once. The sequenced sample consisted of peripheral blood. The receptors stem from a woman aged 45-59 years who had recovered from COVID-19. The CDR3 runs from the conserved cysteine through the conserved F or W. Each record gives: D gene, V gene, clone size, J gene, CDR3 protein, CDR3 DNA. D genes are given only for firm matches. Size values are once, few and many counts, or a class for expanded clones, and some rows have none.

D: .; V: TRBV7-2; size: once; J: TRBJ1-2; CDR3: CASSLVADYGYTF; DNA: TGTGCCAGCAGCTTAGTGGCGGACTATGGCTACACCTTC
D: .; V: TRBV7-2; size: few; J: TRBJ2-7; CDR3: CASSPARFRYEQYF; DNA: TGTGCCAGCAGCCCCGCGCGCTTCCGCTACGAGCAGTACTTC
D: TRBD1; V: TRBV30; size: .; J: TRBJ1-4; CDR3: CAWNIEGQGAEKLFF; DNA: TGTGCCTGGAACATTGAGGGACAGGGAGCTGAAAAACTGTTTTTT
D: TRBD1; V: TRBV19; size: .; J: TRBJ2-1; CDR3: CATKTGGVPSEQFF; DNA: TGTGCCACCAAGACAGGGGGGGTGCCCTCTGAGCAGTTCTTC
D: .; V: TRBV25-1; size: .; J: TRBJ1-5; CDR3: CASSAFGSDQPQHF; DNA: TGTGCCAGCAGTGCTTTCGGCAGCGATCAGCCCCAGCATTTT
D: .; V: TRBV28; size: .; J: TRBJ1-5; CDR3: CASSSWVQGQPQHF; DNA: TGTGCCAGCAGTTCATGGGTCCAGGGTCAGCCCCAGCATTTT
D: .; V: TRBV11-3; size: .; J: TRBJ2-5; CDR3: CASSGGETQYF; DNA: TGTGCCAGCAGCGGCGGGGAGACCCAGTACTTC
D: .; V: TRBV5-1; size: .; J: TRBJ2-7; CDR3: CASSYNPGREYEQYF; DNA: TGCGCCAGCAGCTATAATCCGGGACGGGAGTACGAGCAGTACTTC
D: TRBD1; V: TRBV27; size: once; J: TRBJ2-1; CDR3: CASSLPGTGRGEQFF; DNA: TGTGCCAGCAGTCTCCCCGGGACAGGACGAGGTGAGCAGTTCTTC
D: TRBD2; V: TRBV6-2/TRBV6-3; size: .; J: TRBJ2-7; CDR3: CASSRTSGGSYEQYF; DNA: TGTGCCAGCAGTCGGACTAGCGGGGGGTCCTACGAGCAGTACTTC
D: TRBD2; V: TRBV2; size: .; J: TRBJ2-1; CDR3: CASREPAGGSYNEQFF; DNA: TGTGCCAGCAGGGAACCAGCGGGGGGCTCCTACAATGAGCAGTTCTTC
D: .; V: TRBV11-2; size: .; J: TRBJ1-1; CDR3: CASSFPRMNTEAFF; DNA: TGTGCCAGCAGCTTCCCCAGGATGAACACTGAAGCTTTCTTT
D: TRBD2; V: TRBV11-2; size: .; J: TRBJ2-7; CDR3: CASSPSRLAVYEQYF; DNA: TGTGCCAGCAGCCCCTCTAGGCTAGCGGTCTACGAGCAGTACTTC
D: .; V: TRBV5-6; size: .; J: TRBJ2-7; CDR3: CASSLDPGRGEQYF; DNA: TGTGCCAGCAGCTTGGATCCCGGAAGAGGCGAGCAGTACTTC
D: .; V: TRBV28; size: .; J: TRBJ2-3; CDR3: CASSLSGDTQYF; DNA: TGTGCCAGCAGTTTATCAGGGGATACGCAGTATTTT
D: .; V: TRBV11-2; size: .; J: TRBJ1-5; CDR3: CASSPPGGQPQHF; DNA: TGTGCCAGCAGCCCTCCGGGGGGTCAGCCCCAGCATTTT
D: .; V: TRBV5-1; size: .; J: TRBJ2-1; CDR3: CASSQLGRSSYNEQFF; DNA: TGCGCCAGCAGCCAGCTAGGCCGGAGCTCCTACAATGAGCAGTTCTTC
D: .; V: TRBV7-9; size: .; J: TRBJ1-1; CDR3: CASSHSLGGNTEAFF; DNA: TGTGCCAGCAGCCACTCTCTCGGGGGGAACACTGAAGCTTTCTTT
D: .; V: TRBV28; size: .; J: TRBJ1-1; CDR3: CASSPPTQGNTEAFF; DNA: TGTGCCAGCAGTCCCCCCACTCAGGGGAACACTGAAGCTTTCTTT
D: .; V: TRBV4-3; size: .; J: TRBJ1-2; CDR3: CASSQGPRNYGYTF; DNA: TGCGCCAGCAGCCAAGGTCCGAGGAACTATGGCTACACCTTC
D: TRBD2; V: TRBV7-2; size: few; J: TRBJ2-7; CDR3: CASSLAGGMNEQYF; DNA: TGTGCCAGCAGCTTAGCGGGGGGGATGAACGAGCAGTACTTC
D: .; V: TRBV2; size: .; J: TRBJ1-2; CDR3: CASSDGQVYGYTF; DNA: TGTGCCAGCAGTGACGGTCAGGTTTATGGCTACACCTTC
D: TRBD1; V: TRBV7-2; size: .; J: TRBJ2-7; CDR3: CASSLTTGAYEQYF; DNA: TGTGCCAGCAGCTTAACTACAGGGGCCTACGAGCAGTACTTC
D: TRBD1; V: TRBV9; size: .; J: TRBJ1-6; CDR3: CASSARQGINSPLHF; DNA: TGTGCCAGCAGCGCGCGACAGGGAATTAATTCACCCCTCCACTTT
D: TRBD1; V: TRBV2; size: .; J: TRBJ1-2; CDR3: CASRAGTGVNYGYTF; DNA: TGTGCCAGCAGGGCCGGGACAGGGGTTAACTATGGCTACACCTTC
D: .; V: TRBV6-2/TRBV6-3; size: .; J: TRBJ2-5; CDR3: CASSRGQGGETQYF; DNA: TGTGCCAGCAGTCGAGGACAGGGAGGGGAGACCCAGTACTTC
D: TRBD2; V: TRBV9; size: .; J: TRBJ2-3; CDR3: CASSVGLAGGPPFSDTQYF; DNA: TGTGCCAGCAGCGTAGGGTTAGCGGGAGGGCCTCCATTTTCAGATACGCAGTATTTT
D: .; V: TRBV13; size: .; J: TRBJ2-1; CDR3: CASSPGEREQFF; DNA: TGTGCCAGCAGTCCGGGAGAACGAGAGCAGTTCTTC
D: .; V: TRBV5-1; size: .; J: TRBJ2-2; CDR3: CASSLVPVGELFF; DNA: TGCGCCAGCAGCTTGGTTCCGGTCGGGGAGCTGTTTTTT
D: TRBD1; V: TRBV7-2; size: once; J: TRBJ2-2; CDR3: CASSSQGVWTGELFF; DNA: TGTGCCAGCAGCTCACAGGGGGTGTGGACCGGGGAGCTGTTTTTT
D: .; V: TRBV4-2; size: .; J: TRBJ2-7; CDR3: CASSQAHDSSSYEQYF; DNA: TGTGCCAGCAGCCAGGCGCACGACAGCAGTTCCTACGAGCAGTACTTC
D: TRBD1; V: TRBV7-8; size: .; J: TRBJ2-5; CDR3: CASSHFRDRKETQYF; DNA: TGTGCCAGCAGCCACTTTCGGGACAGAAAAGAGACCCAGTACTTC
D: .; V: TRBV12-2; size: .; J: TRBJ1-5; CDR3: CASRLDTGEEQPQHF; DNA: TGTGCAAGTCGCTTAGACACGGGGGAGGAGCAGCCCCAGCATTTT
D: .; V: TRBV28; size: .; J: TRBJ1-5; CDR3: CASSSPGGYSNQPQHF; DNA: TGTGCCAGCAGTTCCCCGGGAGGATATAGCAATCAGCCCCAGCATTTT
D: .; V: TRBV6-1; size: .; J: TRBJ2-5; CDR3: CASSEALGRGAETQYF; DNA: TGTGCCAGCAGTGAAGCGCTTGGCAGGGGAGCAGAGACCCAGTACTTC